A single sample gave rise to the 25 T cell receptor beta chains below, sequenced in a study of tumor-infiltrating lymphocytes in primary liver carcinoma. The investigators made TCR beta cDNA from about 0.45 ug total RNA, using a constant-region primer. Generation of the TCR beta libraries relied on three nested multiplex PCR rounds using slightly modified ARM-PCR. Investigators reported that the first two PCR rounds, at 10 to 11 cycles each, used TRBV1-TRBV30 forward primers with a C-beta reverse primer. MiXCR, run by TCRdb on the multiplex PCR reads, gives a single entry per CDR3 protein. The sample lists around 29,000 distinct CDR3 sequences, 70% to 80% occurring once. Co-extraction yielded RNA and DNA from 20-30 mg of unsorted bulk tissue. The specimen was liver tumor tissue from sampling region 3. Subset noted: tumor region T3, left-lateral pole. The receptors stem from a woman aged 30 to 39 with primary liver carcinoma and hepatitis B virus infection.

In regard to this clonotype: A junction boundary mismatches the germline segment, possibly from a read error. The rearrangement joins TRBV11-2 to TRBJ2-5; 8 nucleotides agree with TRBD2. The germline CDR1 and CDR2 sequences are SGHAT and FQNNGV. The CDR3 runs to 16 residues. CDR3 sequence reads: CASSFRTRTSRETQHF. The CDR3 DNA follows: TGTGCCAGCAGCTTCCGAACCAGGACTAGCCGAGAGACCCAGCACTTC. Full variable domain (outside the CDR3, taken from reference TRBV11-2 and TRBJ2-5): EAGVAQSPRYKIIEKRQSVAFWCNPISGHATLYWYQQILGQGPKLLIQFQNNGVVDDSQLPKDRFSAERLKGVDSTLKIQPAKLEDSAVYLCASSFRTRTSRETQHFGPGTRLLVL.

For this clonotype: The germline gene is not matched at one end of the junction; a read error may be the cause. V usage is TRBV11-2 and J usage is TRBJ2-2; 10 nucleotides match TRBD1. The germline gives CDR1 SGHAT, CDR2 FQNNGV. CDR3 length: 15 amino acids. The CDR3 is CPSSVETGGTGGLFF. In DNA, the CDR3 is TGTCCCAGCAGCGTAGAGACAGGGGGCACCGGGGGGCTGTTTTTT.

Comment on this clonotype: The conserved phenylalanine or tryptophan normally closing the CDR3 is absent here, so this likely arose from a read error. The chain carries TRBV2 and TRBJ2-7, with D tentatively TRBD2 (6 bases). Germline CDR1 reads SNHLY; CDR2 reads FYNNEI. V was trimmed by 7 bases and J by 4 bases, leaving 17 bases between them. The CDR3 consists of 14 residues. This CDR3 is CASNPGLGFYEQYL. Here the CDR3 DNA reads TGTGCCAGCAATCCGGGACTCGGATTTTACGAGCAGTACCTC.

Concerning this clonotype: One junction end does not reproduce the germline sequence, and a read error may be involved. The V gene is TRBV12-3 or TRBV12-4, the J gene TRBJ2-1; D unclear. The CDR3 runs to 13 residues. CDR3 bases: TGTGCCAGCAATTTAGGGTTATTCGATAAGCAGTTCTTC. It is translated as CASNLGLFDKQFF.

Only a few counts were recorded for this clonotype. The chain has TRBV5-4 and TRBJ2-2, with D unresolved. CDR3 length equals 13 residues. The germline V gene has CDR1 SGHNT and CDR2 YYREEE (reference sequence). The V end lost 7 bases, the J end lost 9 bases, and 16 bases lay between the germline ends. The CDR3 sequence: CASPVDTHRELFF. The CDR3 DNA is TGTGCCAGCCCCGTCGACACTCATAGGGAGCTGTTTTTT.

Remarks on this clonotype: The germline gene is not matched at one end of the junction; a read error may be the cause. This chain uses TRBV4-1 with TRBJ2-5; TRBD2 is a possible D gene (5 bases). This CDR3 has 13 residues. CDR1 and CDR2 (germline): MGHRA, YSYEKL. CDR3 in amino acids: CVSTNQREETQYF. CDR3 bases: TGCGTCAGCACTAATCAGAGGGAAGAGACCCAGTACTTC.

This clonotype appeared many times. This chain links TRBV11-2 with TRBJ1-1; the match to TRBD1 covers 12 bases. The ends lost 1 base at V and 4 bases at J; junction bases unmatched: 4. This CDR3 comprises 16 residues. Germline V CDR1 and CDR2: SGHAT, FQNNGV. CDR3 region: CASSLGDRGLLTEAFF. The CDR3 coding sequence is TGTGCCAGCAGCTTAGGGGACAGGGGGCTGCTCACTGAAGCTTTCTTT.

This clonotype has a single count. An end of the junction does not agree with germline; a read error may underlie this. This sequence joins TRBV28 and TRBJ2-1; 10 positions match TRBD2. The CDR3 is 20 amino acids. The V gene's germline CDR1 is MDHEN and CDR2 SYDVKM. The CDR3 DNA reads TGTGCCTGCAGTTCTCCCTCTTCGGTTTTAGCGGGAGGCAGCCCCAATGGGCAGTTCTTC. Protein sequence: CACSSPSSVLAGGSPNGQFF.

By its share, this clonotype is medium-sized. This rearrangement joins TRBV11-2 to TRBJ1-2; a weak D match, TRBD1 (5 bases). Looked up from germline, CDR1 is SGHAT and CDR2 is FQNNGV. The V end lost 6 bases, the J end lost 5 bases, and 13 bases lay between the germline ends. This CDR3 region has 13 residues. The CDR3 sequence is CASSSGTEYGYTF. In nucleotides, the CDR3 is TGTGCCAGCAGTTCCGGGACGGAATATGGCTACACCTTC.

The chain couples TRBV11-3 to TRBJ2-1; 11 nucleotides agree with TRBD2. CDR1 SGHNT and CDR2 YENEEA come from the germline V gene. J gave up 8 bases and V 11 bases, and 8 bases lay outside the gene matches. The CDR3 totals 13 residues. The CDR3 reads CAGDSGGGYEQFF. CDR3 DNA: TGTGCCGGCGATAGCGGGGGGGGGTATGAGCAGTTCTTC.

The rearrangement joins TRBV28 to TRBJ1-5, with 7 positions matching TRBD1. This CDR3 is 12 amino acids long. V lost 8 bases and J lost 12; bases outside the gene matches: 10. Looked up from germline, CDR1 is MDHEN and CDR2 is SYDVKM. CDR3 sequence reads: CASGISWTGQHF. CDR3 DNA sequence: TGTGCCAGCGGTATCTCCTGGACAGGCCAGCATTTT.

V is TRBV6-5 and J is TRBJ2-3; no clear D. In germline, CDR1 is MNHEY, CDR2 SVGAGI. CDR3 length: 14 residues. Trimming removed 5 bases at V and 8 bases at J, with 17 bases between. This CDR3 is CASSPSPSDGTQYF. DNA for the CDR3: TGTGCCAGCAGTCCAAGCCCTAGTGACGGTACGCAGTATTTT.

Concerning this clonotype: Germline and junction disagree at one end, which may indicate a read error. The chain is built from TRBV4-3 and TRBJ2-7; 7 nucleotides line up with TRBD2. This CDR3 has 15 amino acids. Germline CDR1 LGHNA, CDR2 YSLEER. The DNA for the CDR3 is TGCGCCAGCAGCCAAGATCGATGGGTAGGGCGGGAGCAGTATTTC. Translation gives CASSQDRWVGREQYF.

This clonotype appeared many times. This rearrangement joins TRBV12-3 or TRBV12-4 to TRBJ1-2; no firm D call. Trimming stripped 6 bases from V and 6 bases from J, with 17 bases between. The CDR3 contains 14 residues. The CDR3 spells CASSPGRGLHGYTF. The CDR3 DNA sequence: TGTGCCAGCAGCCCAGGTCGGGGTCTTCATGGCTACACCTTC.

Note on this clonotype: A clone one base away is much larger, so this may be a read error. The chain combines TRBV11-2 with TRBJ2-1; weak D call: TRBD2 (5 bases). The CDR3 consists of 13 residues. The germline CDR1 and CDR2 sequences are SGHAT and FQNNGV. In DNA, the CDR3 is TGTACCAGCAGCTCCGGACTGTACAATGAGCAGTTCTTC. This gives the protein CTSSSGLYNEQFF.

On this clonotype itself: This may arise from a read error, as a much more abundant clone is one base away. The chain is built from TRBV29-1 and TRBJ2-3; 11 bases agree with TRBD2. Per the germline V gene, CDR1 is SQVTM and CDR2 is ANQGSEA. This CDR3 spans 15 amino acids. As DNA, the CDR3 is TGCAGGGTGGGACTAGCGGAGTCTAGCACAGATACGCAGTATTTT. Amino acid sequence: CRVGLAESSTDTQYF.

A remark on this clonotype: One end of the junction fails to match germline, which may point to a read error. The V and J genes are TRBV28 and TRBJ2-1; weak D call: TRBD2 (6 bases). This CDR3 region has 14 residues. Germline CDR1 MDHEN, CDR2 SYDVKM. Here the CDR3 DNA reads TGTGCCAGTAGTCGCGCCCGGGGGTTAAATGAGCAGTCCTTC. Translation: CASSRARGLNEQSF.

The CDR3 loop is CASGSGVLSYEQYF. CDR3 DNA: TGTGCCAGCGGTTCGGGAGTCCTCTCCTACGAGCAGTACTTC. This chain uses TRBV7-9 with TRBJ2-7, with D maybe TRBD2 (6 bases). V dropped 8 bases and J dropped 0 bases, with 14 bases sitting between them. This CDR3 has 14 amino acids. Germline loops: CDR1 SEHNR, CDR2 FQNEAQ (reference sequence).

This clonotype was detected only a few times. A much larger clonotype is one base distant, so this may be a read error. The genes are TRBV2 and TRBJ2-2, with a tentative D call TRBD1 (7 bases). Per germline, CDR1 SNHLY and CDR2 FYNNEI. The CDR3 sequence is 14 residues long. CDR3 sequence reads: CVSDRDSNTGELFF. CDR3 coding DNA: TGTGTCAGCGACAGGGACTCGAACACCGGTGAGCTGTTTTTT. Variable domain in full (rest from reference TRBV2 and TRBJ2-2): EPEVTQTPSHQVTQMGQEVILRCVPISNHLYFYWYRQILGQKVEFLVSFYNNEISEKSEIFDDQFSVERPDGSNFTLKIRSTKLEDSAMYFCVSDRDSNTGELFFGEGSRLTVL.

About this clonotype itself: Given a much more abundant clone one base away, this may be a read error. The chain is built from TRBV29-1 and TRBJ2-4; 8 nucleotides agree with TRBD2. V trimming: 1 base; J trimming: 8 bases; junction bases outside the gene matches: 10. The CDR3 has 15 residues. Per the germline V gene, CDR1 is SQVTM and CDR2 is ANQGSEA. The CDR3 DNA sequence: TGCAGCGTTGAAGTTCGCGGGAGGACTAAGGACATTCAGTACTTC. Translating gives CSVEVRGRTKDIQYF.

Notes on this clonotype: At one of its ends the junction is not consistent with the germline gene, which may arise from a read error. This chain connects TRBV11-2 to TRBJ1-6; D unresolved. CDR1 is SGHAT and CDR2 is FQNNGV in the germline V gene. The CDR3 totals 15 residues. The chain's CDR3 is CASSLEAGGNSPLHF. Written as DNA, the CDR3 is TGTGCAAGCAGCTTAGAAGCAGGAGGCAATTCACCCCTCCACTTT.

Remarks on this clonotype: This CDR3 is missing its conserved last phenylalanine or tryptophan, likely due to a read error. It is unclear where the CDR3 begins or ends on the DNA, so no DNA is shown, and the CDR3 is as TCRdb lists it. This chain uses TRBV13 with TRBJ2-3. The CDR3 has 13 residues if both end residues are counted. In germline, CDR1 is PRHDT, CDR2 FYEKMQ (reference sequence). CDR3 amino acids: CASSLGLTDTRYC.

This clonotype was found once. The V gene is TRBV14, the J gene TRBJ2-3; D gene unclear. Germline CDR1 SGHDN, CDR2 FVKESK. V was shortened by 2 bases and J by 2 bases, with 2 bases between the two germline ends. CDR3 length: 12 amino acids. CDR3 nucleotide sequence: TGTGCCAGCAGCCAATACACAGATACGCAGTATTTT. Translating it yields CASSQYTDTQYF. Filled out from reference TRBV14 and TRBJ2-3, the complete variable domain reads EAGVTQFPSHSVIEKGQTVTLRCDPISGHDNLYWYRRVMGKEIKFLLHFVKESKQDESGMPNNRFLAERTGGTYSTLKVQPAELEDSGVYFCASSQYTDTQYFGPGTRLTVL.

Of note for this clonotype: Because the CDR3 is missing its conserved closing phenylalanine or tryptophan, this is likely a read error. The DNA is left out, because the CDR3 cannot be placed on it with certainty; the CDR3 is given as TCRdb lists it. The rearrangement links TRBV12-3 or TRBV12-4 to TRBJ1-1; the table's D call of TRBD1 was not tested on the DNA. The CDR3 adds up to 17 amino acids, both ends counted. The CDR3 here is CVSSQLPQGKGGAEAIL.

With respect to this clonotype: The germline gene is not matched at one end of the junction; a read error may be the cause. The chain has TRBV29-1 and TRBJ2-2, with 9 bases matching TRBD2. CDR3 length: 14 residues. Per the germline V gene, CDR1 is SQVTM and CDR2 is ANQGSEA. The CDR3: CIVLTGLASGELFF. In nucleotides, the CDR3 is TGCATCGTTCTAACGGGACTAGCATCCGGGGAGCTGTTTTTT.